This T cell receptor (beta chain) was observed in a study of CD8+ T cells in alopecia areata. In each case, RNA was isolated and then reverse transcribed into cDNA as the sequencing template. Libraries were prepared by immunoSEQ multiplex PCR; TCRdb keeps only in-frame clonotypes and omits some of them. The data show 90,000 to 150,000 clones, with approximately 60% seen just once and around 2.7% held by the top ten. Study results and caveats: Affected lesional scalp, above all in alopecia totalis/universalis, was more clonal than normal scalp. Alphabeta T cells residing in normal skin are also sequenced in scalp samples. Compared with mice, patients displayed less clear TCR sharing, possibly for HLA-related reasons.

V was cut by 5 bases and J by 7 bases, with 21 bases left in between. The CDR3 loop spans 15 amino acids. Germline V gene data show CDR1 as SEHNR and CDR2 as FQNEAQ (reference sequence). As concerns this clone: No antigen is known for it.

The V gene is TRBV7-9, the J gene TRBJ2-7; TRBD1 is a possible D gene (7 bases). Sequenced input: CD4+ T cells sorted from blood. The sequence was collected from a human donor in good health. In DNA form, the CDR3 reads TGTGCCAGCAGCCAGGGGGGAGACCCTGCTCGGGAGCAGTACTTC. Encoded protein: CASSQGGDPAREQYF. Drawing the rest from reference TRBV7-9 and TRBJ2-7, the complete variable domain is DTGVSQNPRHKITKRGQNVTFRCDPISEHNRLYWYRQTLGQGPEFLTYFQNEAQLEKSRLLSDRFSAERPKGSFSTLEIQRTEQGDSAMYLCASSQGGDPAREQYFGPGTRLTVT.